These 3 T cell receptor beta chains originate from one sample sequenced in a study of T cell responses to AZD1222 COVID-19 vaccine. Profiling relied on immunoSEQ multiplex PCR, and the TCRdb table lists in-frame clones only, not all of them. The data show just under 100,000 clones, over 75% seen once. The sample was peripheral blood, taken on day 0 of AZD1222 vaccination. These receptors were collected from an adult in good health.

This clone appeared once. This chain uses TRBV11-3 with TRBJ1-6; perhaps TRBD1 as D (5 bases). The V gene's germline CDR1 is SGHNT and CDR2 YENEEA. Trimming took off 2 bases at V and 8 bases at J, with 7 bases between the two ends. The CDR3 consists of 13 residues. CDR3 coding DNA: TGTGCCAGCAGCTTAATAGGGGATTCACCCCTCCACTTT. Translated: CASSLIGDSPLHF. The complete variable domain, with remaining parts taken from reference TRBV11-3 and TRBJ1-6, reads EAGVVQSPRYKIIEKKQPVAFWCNPISGHNTLYWYLQNLGQGPELLIRYENEEAVDDSQLPKDRFSAERLKGVDSTLKIQPAELGDSAVYLCASSLIGDSPLHFGNGTRLTVT.

A word on this clone: The junction departs from the called germline gene at one end, perhaps through a read error. The chain combines TRBV13 with TRBJ2-3; 13 bases are a match to TRBD2. This CDR3 spans 16 amino acids. Germline CDR1 is PRHDT and CDR2 is FYEKMQ (reference sequence). CDR3 amino acids: CASSLGLAGDTDTQYF. The CDR3 nucleotides are TGTGCCAGCAGCCTAGGACTAGCGGGGGACACAGATACGCAGTATTTT.

This chain connects TRBV10-3 to TRBJ2-7, with D possibly matching TRBD1 (6 bases). The CDR3 loop spans 14 amino acids. CDR1 and CDR2 from the germline V gene are ENHRY and SYGVKD. Trimming cost V 7 bases and J 0 bases, with 13 bases left between them. The CDR3 loop is CAIKSGTSSYEQYF. The CDR3 DNA reads as TGTGCCATCAAATCCGGGACAAGCTCCTACGAGCAGTACTTC.